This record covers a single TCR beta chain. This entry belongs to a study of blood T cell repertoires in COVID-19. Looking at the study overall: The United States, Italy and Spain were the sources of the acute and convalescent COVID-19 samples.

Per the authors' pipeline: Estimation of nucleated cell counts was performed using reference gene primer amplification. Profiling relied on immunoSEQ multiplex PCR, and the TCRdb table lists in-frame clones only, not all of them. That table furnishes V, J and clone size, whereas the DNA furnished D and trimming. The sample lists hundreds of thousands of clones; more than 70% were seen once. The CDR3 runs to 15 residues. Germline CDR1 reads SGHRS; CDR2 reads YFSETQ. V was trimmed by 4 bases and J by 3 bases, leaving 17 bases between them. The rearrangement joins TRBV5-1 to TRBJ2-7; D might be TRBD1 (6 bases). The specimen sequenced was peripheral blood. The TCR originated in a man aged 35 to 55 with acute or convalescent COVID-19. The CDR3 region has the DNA TGCGCCAGCAGCCCGATCTGGGAAGGGGGCTACGAGCAGTACTTC. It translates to CASSPIWEGGYEQYF.